Reported below is one T cell receptor beta chain. What it recognizes is unknown. The sample is drawn from a study of siplizumab effects on memory and regulatory T cells. Study outcomes and limitations: Unstimulated subsets were the mapping target of only a minor fraction of alloreactive clones. Siplizumab produced a significant reduction in alloreactive sequences that were traceable to unstimulated CD4+ memory cells. Naive T cells seemed more diverse than memory cells and seemed major alloresponse contributors.

This CDR3 spans 14 amino acids. Germline CDR1 and CDR2: SGHTA and FQGTGA. The germline V and J ends were trimmed by 5 bases and 1 base, with 11 bases remaining between them. TCRdb keeps only in-frame clones here, not all; method: immunoSEQ multiplex PCR. Among 100,000 or so clones, roughly 91% were seen once, and the ten largest hold 0.25% to 0.35%. This rearrangement joins TRBV7-3 to TRBJ1-1; unclear D gene. This TCR derives from a human donor in good health. The sample was CD4+ T cells sorted from blood. CDR3 coding DNA: TGTGCCAGCAGCCCCGTGGGTGGGAACACTGAAGCTTTCTTT. It specifies CASSPVGGNTEAFF.